A selection of T cell receptor beta chains follows, all from one sample in a study of T cell responses to AZD1222 COVID-19 vaccine. Method: immunoSEQ multiplex PCR; TCRdb's copy keeps in-frame clones and lacks some. Among some 95,000 clones listed, approximately 83% were seen once. The specimen comprised peripheral blood, sampled on day 0 of AZD1222 vaccination. All receptors derive from an adult in good health. Both conserved end residues are part of each CDR3. A D gene is named only where the DNA matches it firmly. Size is omitted from some rows. Given values are once, few, many or a class for expanded clones.

clone size	V gene	D gene	J gene	CDR3 DNA	CDR3 protein
few	TRBV24-1	NA	TRBJ2-7	TGTGCCACCAGTGACCCGCAACAGGGAACCTACGAGCAGTACTTC	CATSDPQQGTYEQYF
NA	TRBV7-2	TRBD1	TRBJ1-2	TGTGCCAGCAGCGAAGGACAGGGGAGCTATGGCTACACCTTC	CASSEGQGSYGYTF
NA	TRBV7-6	NA	TRBJ2-7	TGTGCCAGCAGCTTAGCGGGGACAGGGATCATAGCGGGAGTAGGCGAGCAGTACTTC	CASSLAGTGIIAGVGEQYF
NA	TRBV6-5	NA	TRBJ2-1	TGTGCCAGCAGTCCCACGGGCCCTTCCTACAATGAGCAGTTCTTC	CASSPTGPSYNEQFF
NA	TRBV7-2	TRBD1	TRBJ1-2	TGTGCCAGCACCCCCGGGGACAGTAACTATGGCTACACCTTC	CASTPGDSNYGYTF
NA	TRBV2	TRBD1	TRBJ1-2	TGTGCCAGCAGCGCCGGGACAGGGGGACGAGGCTACACCTTC	CASSAGTGGRGYTF
few	TRBV3-1/TRBV3-2	NA	TRBJ1-2	TGTGCCAGCGGCCACCAGGCCGATGGCTACACCTTC	CASGHQADGYTF
NA	TRBV18	NA	TRBJ2-2	TGTGCCAGCTCACCAACGGGCACCGGGGAGCTGTTTTTT	CASSPTGTGELFF
NA	TRBV11-3	TRBD1	TRBJ2-7	TGTGCCAGCAGCCCGGGACAGGGCCACTACGAGCAGTACTTC	CASSPGQGHYEQYF
NA	TRBV7-2	TRBD1	TRBJ2-7	TGTGCCAGCAGCTTAGCGTGGGACAGTGAGCAGTACTTC	CASSLAWDSEQYF
NA	TRBV5-1	NA	TRBJ2-2	TGCGCCAGCAGCCCGGGGACAACGAACACCGGGGAGCTGTTTTTT	CASSPGTTNTGELFF
NA	TRBV6-6	TRBD2	TRBJ2-3	TGTGCCGCGGCTTCTAGCGGGGGGTTCACAGATACGCAGTATTTT	CAAASSGGFTDTQYF
NA	TRBV2	TRBD1	TRBJ1-4	TGTGCCAGCAGTTTAACAGGGGGAAATGAAAAACTGTTTTTT	CASSLTGGNEKLFF
few	TRBV28	NA	TRBJ1-2	TGTGCCAGCAGTGCGCCAGGGGCGTTTAGGTATGGCTACACCTTC	CASSAPGAFRYGYTF
few	TRBV19	NA	TRBJ2-7	TGTGCCAGTAGTATACTACAGGGAAATGTCTACGAGCAGTACTTC	CASSILQGNVYEQYF
NA	TRBV7-9	NA	TRBJ2-3	TGTGCCAGCAGCTTCCCTATCCCCGATACGCAGTATTTT	CASSFPIPDTQYF
NA	TRBV6-2/TRBV6-3	NA	TRBJ1-5	TGTGCCAGCAGTTGGGGTAATCGGCAGCCCCAGCATTTT	CASSWGNRQPQHF
NA	TRBV11-2	TRBD1	TRBJ2-3	TGTGCCAGCAGCTCTACAGGGGGCCGGTGGACAGATACGCAGTATTTT	CASSSTGGRWTDTQYF
NA	TRBV2	NA	TRBJ1-1	TGTGCCAGCAAATTCCGGGACGTGAACACTGAAGCTTTCTTT	CASKFRDVNTEAFF
NA	TRBV6-6	NA	TRBJ2-5	TGTGCCAGCAGGGGCGACCCGTCCGGGGAGACCCAGTACTTC	CASRGDPSGETQYF
NA	TRBV7-9	NA	TRBJ1-1	TGTGCCAGCAGCTTAGATCAGATTCGGAACACTGAAGCTTTCTTT	CASSLDQIRNTEAFF
NA	TRBV5-4	TRBD1	TRBJ2-1	TGTGCCAGCAGCTACAGGGGTCGGGCGATCAATGAGCAGTTCTTC	CASSYRGRAINEQFF
NA	TRBV5-4	NA	TRBJ1-2	TGTGCCAGCAGCTTTGCGTGGTCCGGGGGTGGCTACACCTTC	CASSFAWSGGGYTF
NA	TRBV6-5	NA	TRBJ2-2	TGTGCCAGCAGTCTCCAGCACACCGGGGAGCTGTTTTTT	CASSLQHTGELFF
NA	TRBV10-3	TRBD2	TRBJ2-2	TGTGCCACCCGGACGTCGGCGGGAGAGAACACCGGGGAGCTGTTTTTT	CATRTSAGENTGELFF
NA	TRBV7-2	TRBD1	TRBJ1-5	TGTGCCAGCAGCTTGGCCGGGACAGCCTTCGGTCGCAATCAGCCCCAGCATTTT	CASSLAGTAFGRNQPQHF
NA	TRBV7-2	NA	TRBJ2-1	TGTGCCAGCAGCTCAGACCACCAGCGGGAGCAGTTCTTC	CASSSDHQREQFF
NA	TRBV30	TRBD1	TRBJ1-6	TGTGCCTGGAGTTTTGACAGGGGGCGGAATTCACCCCTCCACTTT	CAWSFDRGRNSPLHF
NA	TRBV7-6	TRBD1	TRBJ2-7	TGTGCCAGCAGCCGCACGGACAGGGGGTCCTACGAGCAGTACTTC	CASSRTDRGSYEQYF
NA	TRBV6-5	NA	TRBJ2-1	TGTGCCAGCGCCCCCGGGACAGCGGGGAACGATGAGCAGTTCTTC	CASAPGTAGNDEQFF
once	TRBV11-3	NA	TRBJ2-7	TGTGCCAGCAGCTTAGTAGATGACAGGTTCTACGAGCAGTACTTC	CASSLVDDRFYEQYF